This T cell receptor beta chain was captured in a study of cytomegalovirus exposure and HLA in healthy donors. The ends lost 7 bases at V and 2 bases at J; junction bases unmatched: 8. Per the germline V gene, CDR1 is SQVTM and CDR2 is ANQGSEA. The CDR3 loop spans 14 amino acids. This clone has only a few counts. The primer mix had 60 Vbeta and 13 Jbeta primers. The data were produced by immunoSEQ multiplex PCR, yet TCRdb's version contains in-frame clones alone and is incomplete. There are over 150,000 clones in the sample; roughly 80% occur only once, and approximately 2.2% lies in the top ten. V usage is TRBV29-1 and J usage is TRBJ2-3; TRBD1 aligns across 8 bases. This TCR came from a male donor in good health and CMV-seronegative. The sample taken for sequencing was PBMCs. The CDR3 nucleotides read TGCAGCGCCCAAAGACAGGGGCCCACAGATACGCAGTATTTT. This sequence encodes CSAQRQGPTDTQYF.